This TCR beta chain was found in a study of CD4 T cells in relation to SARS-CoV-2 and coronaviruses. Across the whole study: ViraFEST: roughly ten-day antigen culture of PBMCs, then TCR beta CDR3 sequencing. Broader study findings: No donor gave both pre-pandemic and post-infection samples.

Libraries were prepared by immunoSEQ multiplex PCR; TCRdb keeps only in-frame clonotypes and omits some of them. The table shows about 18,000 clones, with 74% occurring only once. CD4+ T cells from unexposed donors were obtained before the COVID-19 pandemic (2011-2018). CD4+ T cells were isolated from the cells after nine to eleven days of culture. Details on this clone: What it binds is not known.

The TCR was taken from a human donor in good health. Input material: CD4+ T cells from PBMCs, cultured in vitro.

The CDR3 loop reads CASRVTDTQYF. CDR3 nucleotide sequence: TGTGCCAGCAGGGTGACAGATACGCAGTATTTT. The J gene is TRBJ2-3, the V gene TRBV5-8; D unclear. The V gene's germline CDR1 is SGHTS and CDR2 YDEGEE. V was cut by 5 bases and J by 3 bases, with 4 bases left in between. The CDR3 runs 11 residues.